This TCR beta chain was identified in a study of blood T cell repertoires in COVID-19. Study information: Acute and convalescent COVID-19 specimens originated in the United States, Italy and Spain. PBMCs, B-cell-depleted T cells, or T cells were the source of the cDNA or gDNA that made up the material.

Original methodology: Using reference gene primer amplification, nucleated cell counts were estimated. Using immunoSEQ multiplex PCR, the repertoire was profiled, and TCRdb retains in-frame clones only, with some absent. From that table come the V and J calls and clone size; the DNA was used to work out D and trimming. The sample lists roughly 410,000 clones, around 91% occurring once. While infection was still active, Seattle patients were enrolled and then followed longitudinally. The CDR3 is 14 residues long. V lost 0 bases and J lost 4, with 5 bases in between. CDR1 and CDR2 from the germline V gene are KGHDR and SFDVKD.

The J gene is TRBJ1-4, the V gene TRBV24-1; D is uncertain. The source material was peripheral blood. The clonotype comes from a woman aged 40 to 49 with COVID-19, enrolled during active disease. The CDR3 nucleotides read TGTGCCACCAGTGATTTGGGCAGTAATGAAAAACTGTTTTTT. Translated, it gives CATSDLGSNEKLFF.